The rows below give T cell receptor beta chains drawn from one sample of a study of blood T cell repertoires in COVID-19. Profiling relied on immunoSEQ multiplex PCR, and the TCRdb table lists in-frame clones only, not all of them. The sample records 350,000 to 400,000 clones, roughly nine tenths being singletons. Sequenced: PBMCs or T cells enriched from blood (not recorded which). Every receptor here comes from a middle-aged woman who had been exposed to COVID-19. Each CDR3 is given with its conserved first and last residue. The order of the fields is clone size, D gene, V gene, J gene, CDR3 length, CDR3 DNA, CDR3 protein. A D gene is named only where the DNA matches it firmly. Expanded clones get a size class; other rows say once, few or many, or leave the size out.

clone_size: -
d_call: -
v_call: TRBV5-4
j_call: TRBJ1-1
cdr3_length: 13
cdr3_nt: TGTGCCAGCAGCTTGGGACAGCACACTGAAGCTTTCTTT
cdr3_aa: CASSLGQHTEAFF

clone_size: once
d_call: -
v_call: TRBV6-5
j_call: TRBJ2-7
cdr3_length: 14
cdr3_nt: TGTGCCAGCAGTTACGGGTATAGGGGCTCCGAGCAGTACTTC
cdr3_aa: CASSYGYRGSEQYF

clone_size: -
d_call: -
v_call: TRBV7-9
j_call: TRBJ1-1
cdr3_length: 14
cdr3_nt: TGTGCCAGCAGCTTCGCCACAGTGAACACTGAAGCTTTCTTT
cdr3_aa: CASSFATVNTEAFF

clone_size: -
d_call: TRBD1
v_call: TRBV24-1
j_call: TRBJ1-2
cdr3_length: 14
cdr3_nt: TGTGCCACCAGTGACACCGGGACAGGGATCGGCTACACCTTC
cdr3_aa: CATSDTGTGIGYTF

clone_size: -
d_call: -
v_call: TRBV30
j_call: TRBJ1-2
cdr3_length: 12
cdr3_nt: TGTGCCTGGCCAACAGGGTTGCGAGGCTACACCTTC
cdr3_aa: CAWPTGLRGYTF

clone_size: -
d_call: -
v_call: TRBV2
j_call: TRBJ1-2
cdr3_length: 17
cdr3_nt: TGTGCCAGCAGTGAAGCGCTTAGGGCAGGGAAGGGGTATGGCTACACCTTC
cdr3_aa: CASSEALRAGKGYGYTF

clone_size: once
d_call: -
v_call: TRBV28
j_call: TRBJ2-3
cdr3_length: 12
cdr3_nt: TGTGCTACTCAGGGGGGTTTTGATACGCAGTATTTT
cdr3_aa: CATQGGFDTQYF

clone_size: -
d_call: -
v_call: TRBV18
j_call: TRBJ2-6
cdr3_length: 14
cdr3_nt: TGTGCCAGCTCACTAGATTCGGGGGTCAACGTCCTGACTTTC
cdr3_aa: CASSLDSGVNVLTF

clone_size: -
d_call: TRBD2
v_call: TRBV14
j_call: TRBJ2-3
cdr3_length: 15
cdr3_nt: TGTGCCAGCAGCCGGACTAGCGGTACCACAGATACGCAGTATTTT
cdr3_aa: CASSRTSGTTDTQYF

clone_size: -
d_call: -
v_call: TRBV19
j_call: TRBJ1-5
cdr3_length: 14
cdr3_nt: TGTGCCAGTAGTCCGGACAGAAATAATCAGCCCCAGCATTTT
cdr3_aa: CASSPDRNNQPQHF

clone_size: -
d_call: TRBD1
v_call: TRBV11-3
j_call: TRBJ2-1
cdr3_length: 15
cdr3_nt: TGTGCCAGCAGCTTAGGGACAGGGAGTCTCAATGAGCAGTTCTTC
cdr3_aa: CASSLGTGSLNEQFF

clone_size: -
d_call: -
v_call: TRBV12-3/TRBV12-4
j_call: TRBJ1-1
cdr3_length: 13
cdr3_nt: TGTGCCAGCAGTTCGCAGGGCTCCACTGAAGCTTTCTTT
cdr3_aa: CASSSQGSTEAFF

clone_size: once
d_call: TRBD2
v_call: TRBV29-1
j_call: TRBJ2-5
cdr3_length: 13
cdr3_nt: TGCAGCGTTGTCCGGGGGGGTAGAGAGACCCAGTACTTC
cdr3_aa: CSVVRGGRETQYF

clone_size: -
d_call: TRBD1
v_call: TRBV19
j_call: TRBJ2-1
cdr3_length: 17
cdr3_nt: TGTGCCAGTAGTATTAGAGGACAGGGAATCGGCTACAATGAGCAGTTCTTC
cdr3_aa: CASSIRGQGIGYNEQFF

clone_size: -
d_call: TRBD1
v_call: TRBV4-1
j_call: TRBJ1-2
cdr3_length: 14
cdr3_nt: TGCGCCAGCAGCTTACCGGGACAGATATATGGCTACACCTTC
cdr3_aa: CASSLPGQIYGYTF

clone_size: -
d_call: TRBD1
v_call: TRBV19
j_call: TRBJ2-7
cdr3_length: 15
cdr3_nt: TGTGCCAGTAGTATAGGAGGACAGGGTGGCTACGAGCAGTACTTC
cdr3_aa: CASSIGGQGGYEQYF

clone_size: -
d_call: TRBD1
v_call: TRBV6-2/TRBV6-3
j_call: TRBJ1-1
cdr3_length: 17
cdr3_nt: TGTGCCAGCAGTTACATGGGGGACAGGGGGCGTCGGACTGAAGCTTTCTTT
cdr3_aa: CASSYMGDRGRRTEAFF

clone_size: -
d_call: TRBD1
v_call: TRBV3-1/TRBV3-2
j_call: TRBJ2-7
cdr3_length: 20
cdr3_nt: TGTGCCAGCAGCTCCCGACAGGGAAGGCGGCCTACGCTGGCGGCCTACGAGCAGTACTTC
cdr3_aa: CASSSRQGRRPTLAAYEQYF

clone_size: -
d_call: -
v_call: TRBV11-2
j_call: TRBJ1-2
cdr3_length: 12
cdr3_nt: TGTGCCAGCAGCTCTCCTTACTATGGCTACACCTTC
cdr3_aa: CASSSPYYGYTF

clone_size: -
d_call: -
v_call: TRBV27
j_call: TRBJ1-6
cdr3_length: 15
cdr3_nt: TGTGCCAGCAGCTCTGAGGGACTGATAAATTCACCCCTCCACTTT
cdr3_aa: CASSSEGLINSPLHF

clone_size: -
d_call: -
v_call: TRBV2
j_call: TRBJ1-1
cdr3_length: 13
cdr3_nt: TGTGCCAGCAGTGGAAGGGGAGGGACTGAAGCTTTCTTT
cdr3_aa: CASSGRGGTEAFF

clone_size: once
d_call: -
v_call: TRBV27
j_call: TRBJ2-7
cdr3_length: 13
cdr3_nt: TGTGCCAGCAGTTTTCGGGAATCCTACGAGCAGTACTTC
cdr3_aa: CASSFRESYEQYF

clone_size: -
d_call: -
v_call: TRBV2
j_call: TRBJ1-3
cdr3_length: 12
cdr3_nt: TGTGCGTCGGACAGCTCTGGAAACACCATATATTTT
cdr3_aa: CASDSSGNTIYF

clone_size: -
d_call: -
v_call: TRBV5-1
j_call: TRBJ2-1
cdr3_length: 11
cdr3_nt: TGCGCCAGCAGAGAGTTACATGAGCAGTTCTTC
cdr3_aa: CASRELHEQFF

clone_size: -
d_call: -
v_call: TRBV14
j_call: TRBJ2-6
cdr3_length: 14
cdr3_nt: TGTGCCAGCAGCCCTCAGTGGGGGGCCAACGTCCTGACTTTC
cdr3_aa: CASSPQWGANVLTF

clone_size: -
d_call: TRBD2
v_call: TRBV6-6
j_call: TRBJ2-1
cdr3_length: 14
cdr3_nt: TGTGCCAGCACGTCCTCGGGGGGAGAGGGTGAGCAGTTCTTC
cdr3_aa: CASTSSGGEGEQFF

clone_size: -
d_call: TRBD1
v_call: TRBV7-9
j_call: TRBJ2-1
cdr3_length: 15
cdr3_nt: TGTGCCAGCAGCTTAGCTTCGGTAGGGGGCGGTGAGCAGTTCTTC
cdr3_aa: CASSLASVGGGEQFF

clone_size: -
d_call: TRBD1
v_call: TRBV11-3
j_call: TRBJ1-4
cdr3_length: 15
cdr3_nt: TGTGCCAGCAGCCCAAAACAGGGGGCGGCTGAAAAACTGTTTTTT
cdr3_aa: CASSPKQGAAEKLFF

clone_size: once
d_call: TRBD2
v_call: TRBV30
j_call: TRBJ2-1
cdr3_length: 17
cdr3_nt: TGTGCCTGGAGTGTAGACCAAAGCGGGGGAGTCTACAATGAGCAGTTCTTC
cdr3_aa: CAWSVDQSGGVYNEQFF

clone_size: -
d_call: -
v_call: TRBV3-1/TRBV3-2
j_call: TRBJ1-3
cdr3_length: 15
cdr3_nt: TGTGCCAGCAGCCAAGAACGGGGGATCGGAAACACCATATATTTT
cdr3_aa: CASSQERGIGNTIYF

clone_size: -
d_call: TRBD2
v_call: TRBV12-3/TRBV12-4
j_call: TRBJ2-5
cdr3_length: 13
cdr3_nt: TGTGCCAGCAGACTAGCGGGGGTGGAGACCCAGTACTTC
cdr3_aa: CASRLAGVETQYF

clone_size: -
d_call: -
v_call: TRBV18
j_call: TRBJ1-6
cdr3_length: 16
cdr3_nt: TGTGCCAGCTCACCATCTCAAGGGAGATATAATTCACCCCTCCACTTT
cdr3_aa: CASSPSQGRYNSPLHF

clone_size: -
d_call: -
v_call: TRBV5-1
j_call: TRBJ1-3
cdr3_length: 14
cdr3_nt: TGCGCCAGCAGCTTGGCTCAGGGGCCAAACACCATATATTTT
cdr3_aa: CASSLAQGPNTIYF

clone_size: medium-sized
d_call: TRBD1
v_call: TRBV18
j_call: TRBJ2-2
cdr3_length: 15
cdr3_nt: TGTGCCAGCTCACCCCCGGGACAGGGAGGCGGGGAGCTGTTTTTT
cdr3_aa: CASSPPGQGGGELFF

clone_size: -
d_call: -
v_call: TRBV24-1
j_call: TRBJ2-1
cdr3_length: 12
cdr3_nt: TGTGCCACCAGCGGGACTCCGAATGAGCAGTTCTTC
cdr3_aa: CATSGTPNEQFF

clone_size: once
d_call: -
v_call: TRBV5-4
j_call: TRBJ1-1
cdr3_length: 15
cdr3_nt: TGTGCCAGCAGCTCCAGGGCGTCCGTTGGGGTAAGAGCTTTCTTT
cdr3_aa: CASSSRASVGVRAFF

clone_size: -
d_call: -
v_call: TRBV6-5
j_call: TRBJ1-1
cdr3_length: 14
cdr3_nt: TGTGCCAGCAGTTACAGAACAGGGTTGGCTGAAGCTTTCTTT
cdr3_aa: CASSYRTGLAEAFF

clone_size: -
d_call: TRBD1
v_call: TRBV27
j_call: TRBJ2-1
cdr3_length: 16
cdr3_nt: TGTGCCAGCAGTGACCTAACCGGGACAGGGAGCGGTGAGCAGTTCTTC
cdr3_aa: CASSDLTGTGSGEQFF

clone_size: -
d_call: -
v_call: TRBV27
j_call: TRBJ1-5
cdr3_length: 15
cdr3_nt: TGTGCCAGCTCGATATTTCAGGGCCCCAATCAGCCCCAGCATTTT
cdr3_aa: CASSIFQGPNQPQHF

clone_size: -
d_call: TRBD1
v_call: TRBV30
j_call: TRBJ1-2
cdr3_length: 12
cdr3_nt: TGTGCCTGGAGTAAGGGGGCCTATGGCTACACCTTC
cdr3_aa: CAWSKGAYGYTF

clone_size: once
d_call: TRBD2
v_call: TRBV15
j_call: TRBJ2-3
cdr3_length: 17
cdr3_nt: TGTGCCACCAGCACCGGGAGGAGTGGCGGAAGCACAGATACGCAGTATTTT
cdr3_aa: CATSTGRSGGSTDTQYF

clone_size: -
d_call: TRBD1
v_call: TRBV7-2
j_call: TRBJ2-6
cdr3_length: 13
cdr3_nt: TGTGCCAGCAGCTTACGCGGACAGGGGCACCTGACTTTC
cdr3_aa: CASSLRGQGHLTF

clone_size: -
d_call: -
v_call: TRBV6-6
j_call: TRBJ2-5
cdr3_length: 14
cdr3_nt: TGTGCCAGCAGTTACCTCGGTCACCAAGAGACCCAGTACTTC
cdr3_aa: CASSYLGHQETQYF

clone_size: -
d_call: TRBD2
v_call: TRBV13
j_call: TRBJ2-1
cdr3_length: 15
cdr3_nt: TGTGCCAGCAGTCGTTGGACTAGCGGGACCAATGAGCAGTTCTTC
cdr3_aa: CASSRWTSGTNEQFF

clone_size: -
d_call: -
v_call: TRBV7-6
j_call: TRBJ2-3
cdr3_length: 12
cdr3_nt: TGTGCCAGCAGCCGGACAACGGATACGCAGTATTTT
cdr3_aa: CASSRTTDTQYF

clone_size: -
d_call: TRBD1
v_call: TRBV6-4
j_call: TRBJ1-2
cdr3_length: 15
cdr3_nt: TGTGCCAGCAGCGCCCTCGGACAGGGAGTGGGTGGCTACACCTTC
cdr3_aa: CASSALGQGVGGYTF

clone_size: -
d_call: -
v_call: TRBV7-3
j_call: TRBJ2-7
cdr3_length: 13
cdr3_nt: TGTGCCAGCAGCTCACAGAACGCCTACGAGCAGTACTTC
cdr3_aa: CASSSQNAYEQYF

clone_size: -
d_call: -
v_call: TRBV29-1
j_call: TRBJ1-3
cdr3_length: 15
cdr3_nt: TGCAGCGTGGTCCCCAGGGGCGAAGGGCAAAACACCATATATTTT
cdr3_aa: CSVVPRGEGQNTIYF

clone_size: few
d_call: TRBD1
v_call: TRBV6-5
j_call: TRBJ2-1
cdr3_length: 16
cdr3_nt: TGTGCCAGCAGTTTCATCTCCGGGACAGGGGGCAATGAGCAGTTCTTC
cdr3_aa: CASSFISGTGGNEQFF

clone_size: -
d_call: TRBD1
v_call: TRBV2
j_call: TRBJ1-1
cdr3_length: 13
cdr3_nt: TGTGCCAGCAGGATCAGGGGGGACACTGAAGCTTTCTTT
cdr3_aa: CASRIRGDTEAFF

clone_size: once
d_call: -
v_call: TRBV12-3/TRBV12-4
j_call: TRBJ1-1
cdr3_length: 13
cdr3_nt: TGTGCCAGCAGTGTAGTCTATAACACTGAAGCTTTCTTT
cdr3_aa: CASSVVYNTEAFF

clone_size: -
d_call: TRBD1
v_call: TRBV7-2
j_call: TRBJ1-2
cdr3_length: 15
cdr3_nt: TGTGCCAGCAGCTTAGGTTCTACAGGGGGCTATGGCTACACCTTC
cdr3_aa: CASSLGSTGGYGYTF

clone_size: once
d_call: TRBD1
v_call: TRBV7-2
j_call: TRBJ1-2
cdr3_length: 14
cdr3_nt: TGTGCCAGCAGCTTCCCGGACAGGGGACGTGGCTACACCTTC
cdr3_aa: CASSFPDRGRGYTF